Listed here are 18 T cell receptor beta chains from one sample, sequenced in a study of OX40 agonist ivuxolimab in advanced cancers. The repertoire was sequenced with immunoSEQ multiplex PCR; TCRdb's copy has only in-frame clones and lacks some. There are around 50,000 clones in the sample; over 75% occur only once, and under 3.5% lies in the top ten. This specimen consisted of CD4+ or CD8+ T cells sorted from blood, obtained in a trial of the OX40 agonist ivuxolimab. All receptors come from an adult with an advanced solid tumor such as melanoma, head and neck, liver or kidney cancer.

This chain uses TRBV6-5 with TRBJ2-7, with 7 nucleotides matching TRBD2. The CDR3 contains 14 residues. The germline gives CDR1 MNHEY, CDR2 SVGAGI. V lost 4 bases to trimming and J lost 6 bases; unmatched junction nucleotides: 9. CDR3 coding DNA: TGTGCCAGCAGTTTCCCCGGGGGGAGCGGCGAGCAGTACTTC. Its protein product is CASSFPGGSGEQYF.

CDR3 coding DNA: TGTGCCAGCTCGCTGCGACAGGGCAACAATGAGCAGTTCTTC. It codes for CASSLRQGNNEQFF. The chain links TRBV18 to TRBJ2-1; 7 bases line up with TRBD1. The CDR3 is 14 residues long. Germline lookup yields CDR1 KGHSH and CDR2 LQKENI. V gave up 6 bases and J gave up 5 bases; unmatched junction bases: 7.

This chain joins TRBV5-1 and TRBJ2-5, with D unclear. Germline V gene lookup returns CDR1 SGHRS and CDR2 YFSETQ. CDR3 length: 11 amino acids. The V gene lost 4 bases and the J gene lost 2 bases, with 3 bases spanning the gap. CDR3 bases: TGCGCCAGCAGCCAACAAGAGACCCAGTACTTC. Translated: CASSQQETQYF. The full variable domain, in which reference TRBV5-1 and TRBJ2-5 provide the parts outside the CDR3, is KAGVTQTPRYLIKTRGQQVTLSCSPISGHRSVSWYQQTPGQGLQFLFEYFSETQRNKGNFPGRFSGRQFSNSRSEMNVSTLELGDSALYLCASSQQETQYFGPGTRLLVL.

The rearrangement joins TRBV5-1 to TRBJ2-1, with D possibly matching TRBD2 (5 bases). The germline V and J ends were trimmed by 1 base and 9 bases, with 14 bases remaining between them. The CDR3 contains 14 residues. CDR1 SGHRS and CDR2 YFSETQ come from the germline V gene. The DNA of the CDR3 is TGCGCCAGCAGCTTGAATGGGCCGGCGGGTGAGCAGTTCTTC. Translated, it gives CASSLNGPAGEQFF.

In the case of this clone: The junction does not match germline at one end; this may be a read error. V gene TRBV7-7 combines with J gene TRBJ2-1; TRBD2 matches at 11 bases. Germline CDR1 reads SSHAT; CDR2 reads FNYEAQ (reference sequence). The CDR3 runs 14 residues. CDR3 bases: TGTGCTAGCAGCACTAGCGGGAGATCGAATGAGCAGTTCTTC. Protein: CASSTSGRSNEQFF.

The V and J genes are TRBV23-1 and TRBJ2-5, with no clear D. TRBV23-1 is an ORF, with its function uncertain. Trimming shortened V by 3 bases and J by 4 bases, and 12 bases separated the two germline ends. The CDR3 has 14 amino acids. The CDR3 sequence is CASSQPRTRETQYF. Here the CDR3 DNA reads TGCGCCAGCAGTCAGCCCCGGACGAGAGAGACCCAGTACTTC.

This clone was observed a few times. V and J are TRBV30 and TRBJ1-1; D is undetermined. Germline values: CDR1 GTSNPN, CDR2 SVGIG (reference sequence). Between the trimmed V and J ends, which lost 3 bases and 6 bases, there was a span of 17 bases. The CDR3 covers 14 residues. The DNA for the CDR3 is TGTGCCTGGAGAGTCCCCCCCGGATCGGCTGAAGCTTTCTTT. Its protein is CAWRVPPGSAEAFF.

The J gene is TRBJ2-3, the V gene TRBV6-4, with 10 bases matching TRBD1. CDR3 size: 16 residues. V shed 1 base and J 6 bases; nucleotides not matched to a gene: 7. CDR1 is MRHNA, CDR2 SNTAGT, per germline. The CDR3: CASSDLPDRGPDTQYF. The DNA for the CDR3 is TGTGCCAGCAGTGACTTGCCCGACAGGGGGCCCGATACGCAGTATTTT.

This chain uses TRBV28 with TRBJ2-7; 10 positions agree with TRBD2. The length of the CDR3 is 16 residues. With V trimmed by 4 bases and J by 6 bases, 12 bases remained unmatched. Germline-derived CDR1 and CDR2 are MDHEN and SYDVKM. This CDR3 reads CASSSQGLAQGAEQYF. CDR3 nucleotides: TGTGCCAGCAGTTCCCAGGGACTAGCGCAAGGGGCCGAGCAGTACTTC.

This chain joins TRBV5-8 and TRBJ2-5, with D perhaps TRBD2 (6 bases). The CDR3 spans 14 residues. Germline-derived CDR1 and CDR2 are SGHTS and YDEGEE. V shed 4 bases and J shed 2 bases, with 12 bases lying between them. CDR3 DNA sequence: TGTGCCAGCAGCCTTGGACTATCACAAGAGACCCAGTACTTC. It translates to CASSLGLSQETQYF.

The V gene is TRBV28, the J gene TRBJ2-1, with unresolved D. CDR3 length equals 11 residues. Germline CDR1 is MDHEN and CDR2 is SYDVKM. Between the trimmed V and J ends, which lost 2 bases and 8 bases, there was a span of 4 bases. The CDR3 loop reads CASSLHYEQFF. CDR3 coding DNA: TGTGCCAGCAGTTTACACTATGAGCAGTTCTTC. Complete variable domain (other parts from reference TRBV28 and TRBJ2-1): DVKVTQSSRYLVKRTGEKVFLECVQDMDHENMFWYRQDPGLGLRLIYFSYDVKMKEKGDIPEGYSVSREKKERFSLILESASTNQTSMYLCASSLHYEQFFGPGTRLTVL.

This chain connects TRBV4-3 to TRBJ1-4, with D possibly matching TRBD1 (5 bases). V was cut by 2 bases and J by 5 bases, with 18 bases left in between. The CDR3 sequence is 17 residues long. CDR1 LGHNA and CDR2 YSLEER come from the germline V gene. For the CDR3, the DNA is TGCGCCAGCAGCCAAATGTCCTCGCCAGGGCTAAATGAAAAACTGTTTTTT. Its protein product is CASSQMSSPGLNEKLFF.

The chain links TRBV11-2 to TRBJ1-1; a weak D match, TRBD1 (5 bases). The length of the CDR3 is 14 residues. Between the trimmed V and J ends, which lost 5 bases and 1 base, there was a span of 11 bases. Germline assignment: CDR1 SGHAT and CDR2 FQNNGV. The CDR3 spells CASSLQGSNTEAFF. The CDR3 coding sequence is TGTGCCAGCAGCCTCCAGGGTTCGAACACTGAAGCTTTCTTT.

The chain is built from TRBV7-8 and TRBJ1-3; D remains ambiguous. The germline V gene has CDR1 SGHVS and CDR2 FQNEAQ. The CDR3 sequence is 12 residues long. V was trimmed by 6 bases and J by 4 bases, leaving 7 bases between them. CDR3 coding DNA: TGTGCCAGCAGTCCCTTCGGAAACACCATATATTTT. Translation: CASSPFGNTIYF.

The chain uses TRBV6-6 and TRBJ1-5; tentatively, D is TRBD1 (5 bases). The CDR3 is 15 amino acids. CDR1 and CDR2 from the germline V gene are MNHNY and SVGAGI (reference sequence). The ends were cut back, 10 bases at V and 2 bases at J, with 18 bases in the middle. Here the CDR3 reads CATPWRAQGNQPQHF. DNA for the CDR3: TGTGCCACCCCGTGGAGGGCACAGGGCAATCAGCCCCAGCATTTT.

V gene TRBV19 combines with J gene TRBJ1-1; weak D call: TRBD1 (5 bases). The germline gives CDR1 LNHDA, CDR2 SQIVND (reference sequence). The V and J ends lost 7 bases and 5 bases respectively, with 26 bases between them. The CDR3 sequence is 17 residues long. For the CDR3, the DNA is TGTGCCAGTAAGACGGGACCAGAAAGGGCAAGGGTGACTGAAGCTTTCTTT. Amino acid sequence: CASKTGPERARVTEAFF.

This chain joins TRBV5-4 and TRBJ2-1; D is uncertain. This CDR3 is built from 15 residues. V was pared by 2 bases and J by 0 bases, with 9 bases between. In germline, CDR1 is SGHNT, CDR2 YYREEE (reference sequence). Here the CDR3 DNA reads TGTGCCAGCAGCTTTGGCTCCAGCTCCTACAATGAGCAGTTCTTC. Protein product: CASSFGSSSYNEQFF.

The chain recombines TRBV4-2 with TRBJ1-3, with D perhaps TRBD1 (6 bases). CDR1 and CDR2 from the germline V gene are LGHNA and YNFKEQ. The CDR3 sequence is 17 residues long. V shed 4 bases and J shed 0 bases, with 16 bases lying between them. CDR3 region: CASSRDNRESSGNTIYF. The CDR3 DNA is TGTGCCAGCAGCCGAGATAACAGGGAGTCCTCTGGAAACACCATATATTTT.